Listed here are 18 T cell receptor beta chains from one sample, sequenced in a study of identical twins (dated by TCRdb to the mid-2010s). Library preparation was by 5' RACE. The listed sequencing device is Illumina HiSeq 2000. Using fastp trimming at Q25 and MiXCR clonotype assembly, TCRdb reanalyzed the public sequencing data and kept in-frame beta chains. Under each unique CDR3 protein, matching rows form one entry showing the most common genes and DNA. In all, the sample holds around 1.7 million distinct CDR3 sequences, and less than 35% of those were seen once. More than 0.25% of the sample belongs to the ten largest clones. The material sequenced was cord blood. Every receptor here comes from a newborn girl in good health.

This chain connects TRBV28 to TRBJ1-2; 8 nucleotides match TRBD1. Trimming cost V 7 bases and J 4 bases; bases outside gene matches: 8. The CDR3 consists of 14 residues. Germline CDR1 and CDR2: MDHEN and SYDVKM. CDR3 in DNA: TGTGCCAGCATCTTCCGGGACAGGTTCTATGGCTACACCTTC. Protein sequence: CASIFRDRFYGYTF.

The chain employs TRBV6-5 and TRBJ2-5; D gene unclear. V shed 0 bases and J shed 9 bases, with 17 bases lying between them. CDR3 length equals 15 residues. The germline CDR1 and CDR2 sequences are MNHEY and SVGAGI. The CDR3 DNA sequence: TGTGCCAGCAGTTACTCGATCGCGGTGGCTTCGGCCCAGTACTTC. Translated: CASSYSIAVASAQYF.

The sample holds a few counts of this clonotype. CDR3 in DNA: TGCAGTGCCCCAACTAGAGGCTCCTACAATGAGCAGTTCTTC. This translates into CSAPTRGSYNEQFF. The genes are TRBV20-1 and TRBJ2-1; D possibly corresponds to TRBD2 (5 bases). The CDR3 length is 14 residues. Germline CDR1 and CDR2: DFQATT and SNEGSKA (reference sequence). The ends were cut back, 6 bases at V and 0 bases at J, with 12 bases in the middle.

The V call is TRBV24-1, the J call TRBJ2-1, with unresolved D. Trimming took off 4 bases at V and 6 bases at J, with 9 bases between the two ends. Germline lookup yields CDR1 KGHDR and CDR2 SFDVKD. The CDR3 totals 13 residues. CDR3 region: CATSDPYPNEQFF. The DNA for the CDR3 is TGTGCCACCAGTGACCCTTATCCCAATGAGCAGTTCTTC.

The V and J genes are TRBV20-1 and TRBJ2-1; 10 bases agree with TRBD2. Germline-derived CDR1 and CDR2 are DFQATT and SNEGSKA (reference sequence). This CDR3 region has 15 residues. Trimming removed 6 bases from V and 2 bases from J; junction bases left unmatched: 7. CDR3: CSARTTSGAYNEQFF. The CDR3, as DNA: TGCAGTGCCAGAACAACTAGCGGGGCCTACAATGAGCAGTTCTTC.

This clonotype has a count of ten or more. This chain links TRBV20-1 with TRBJ2-7, with 7 nucleotides matching TRBD1. V gave up 2 bases and J gave up 4 bases; unmatched junction bases: 2. Germline lookup yields CDR1 DFQATT and CDR2 SNEGSKA (reference sequence). The CDR3 sequence is 12 residues long. The CDR3 coding sequence is TGCAGTGCTAGAACAGGGGTGTACGAGCAGTACTTC. Encoded protein: CSARTGVYEQYF.

This clonotype was seen a few times. J is TRBJ2-1 and V is TRBV13; 7 nucleotides match TRBD2. J gave up 7 bases and V 5 bases, and 11 bases lay outside the gene matches. In germline, CDR1 is PRHDT, CDR2 FYEKMQ (reference sequence). The CDR3 is made up of 15 amino acids. Here the CDR3 reads CASSHLAVQINEQFF. The CDR3 DNA is TGTGCCAGCAGCCACCTAGCGGTCCAAATAAATGAGCAGTTCTTC.

The J gene is TRBJ1-2, the V gene TRBV20-1; 9 bases map to TRBD1. This CDR3 is 14 amino acids long. With 6 bases clipped from V and 2 bases from J, the junction kept 7 bases outside the gene matches. The germline CDR1 and CDR2 sequences are DFQATT and SNEGSKA (reference sequence). The CDR3 is CSALGTGRNYGYTF. The CDR3 DNA is TGCAGTGCCTTGGGGACAGGGAGGAACTATGGCTACACCTTC.

The chain is built from TRBV5-1 and TRBJ2-1; 9 bases fit TRBD2. The CDR3 sequence is 16 residues long. Trimming cost V 3 bases and J 5 bases; bases outside gene matches: 9. Germline V gene lookup returns CDR1 SGHRS and CDR2 YFSETQ. For the CDR3, the DNA is TGCGCCAGCAGCTCCTCCAGGACTAGCGTAAACAATGAGCAGTTCTTC. This translates into CASSSSRTSVNNEQFF.

A word on this clonotype: One junction end disagrees with the germline gene, perhaps due to a read error. V gene TRBV7-2 combines with J gene TRBJ2-1; no definite D call. Germline V gene lookup returns CDR1 SGHTA and CDR2 FQGNSA. The CDR3 totals 16 residues. The CDR3 region is CASPRAPPSSWCEQFF. The CDR3 coding sequence is TGCGCCAGCCCAAGAGCCCCCCCAAGTTCCTGGTGTGAGCAGTTCTTC.

The chain couples TRBV11-2 to TRBJ2-3, with TRBD2 matching over 7 bases. The CDR3 runs 14 residues. After removal of 1 base from V and 5 bases from J, the junction contained 3 bases not matched to a gene. The V gene's germline CDR1 is SGHAT and CDR2 FQNNGV. Here the CDR3 reads CASSLVRELDTQYF. The CDR3 DNA reads as TGTGCCAGCAGCTTAGTGCGGGAGTTAGATACGCAGTATTTT. The whole variable domain, filled in from reference TRBV11-2 and TRBJ2-3, reads EAGVAQSPRYKIIEKRQSVAFWCNPISGHATLYWYQQILGQGPKLLIQFQNNGVVDDSQLPKDRFSAERLKGVDSTLKIQPAKLEDSAVYLCASSLVRELDTQYFGPGTRLTVL.

This clonotype was picked up a small number of times. The rearrangement links TRBV28 to TRBJ1-1, with D unclear. V lost 5 bases to trimming and J lost 0 bases, with 16 bases between them. This CDR3 spans 16 amino acids. The V gene's germline CDR1 is MDHEN and CDR2 SYDVKM. As DNA, the CDR3 is TGTGCCAGCAGTCCCCCCCCCGGTGGACTGAACACTGAAGCTTTCTTT. Encoded protein: CASSPPPGGLNTEAFF.

This clonotype has a handful of counts. The genes are TRBV28 and TRBJ2-3; tentative D call: TRBD1 (6 bases). The V end lost 8 bases, the J end lost 0 bases, and 12 bases lay between the germline ends. CDR3 length equals 14 residues. Germline CDR1 MDHEN, CDR2 SYDVKM. The CDR3 protein is CASFRGGSTDTQYF. Written as DNA, the CDR3 is TGTGCCAGCTTCAGGGGCGGGAGCACAGATACGCAGTATTTT.

This clonotype turned up a few times. V usage is TRBV7-2 and J usage is TRBJ2-7; D remains ambiguous. CDR1 and CDR2 from the germline V gene are SGHTA and FQGNSA. The length of the CDR3 is 16 residues. Deletions cut 1 base from V and 6 bases from J, with 19 bases between. CDR3 amino acids: CASSLDGREERREQYF. DNA of the CDR3: TGTGCCAGCAGCTTAGACGGAAGGGAAGAAAGACGCGAGCAGTACTTC.

The CDR3 DNA reads as TGTGCCAGCAGCCAAGCCCGGGCTAGCGGGGGGAACAATGAGCAGTTCTTC. Amino acid sequence: CASSQARASGGNNEQFF. V is TRBV4-2 and J is TRBJ2-1; TRBD2 agrees at 11 bases. The germline CDR1 and CDR2 sequences are LGHNA and YNFKEQ. The ends lost 1 base at V and 5 bases at J; junction bases unmatched: 7. The CDR3 has 17 amino acids.

This clonotype was seen a few times. The V call is TRBV6-6, the J call TRBJ2-7; no firm D call. The V and J ends lost 6 bases and 2 bases respectively, with 17 bases between them. CDR3 length: 15 residues. In germline, CDR1 is MNHNY, CDR2 SVGAGI (reference sequence). The CDR3 spells CASSAPARYPYEQYF. The CDR3 coding sequence is TGTGCCAGCAGCGCACCGGCCCGATACCCCTACGAGCAGTACTTC.

This clonotype was detected many times. The chain carries TRBV7-9 and TRBJ2-4, with 9 bases lining up with TRBD1. This CDR3 has 13 residues. J gave up 6 bases and V 6 bases, and 3 bases lay outside the gene matches. CDR1 and CDR2 from the germline V gene are SEHNR and FQNEAQ (reference sequence). The CDR3 reads CASSLQGANIQYF. DNA for the CDR3: TGTGCCAGCAGTTTACAGGGGGCAAACATTCAGTACTTC.

Worth noting for this clonotype: This clone may be a read error of a much larger clone one base away. The rearrangement links TRBV12-3 or TRBV12-4 to TRBJ2-1, with TRBD2 identical over 12 bases. The J call may be wrong; the DNA end is better matched by TRBJ2-7. This CDR3 contains 14 residues. The CDR3 here is CAIRTSGKSNEQYF. In nucleotides, the CDR3 is TGTGCCATCCGGACTAGCGGGAAATCCAATGAGCAGTACTTC.